In this sample, the clone carrying this TCR beta chain turned up many times. V was cut by 7 bases and J by 0 bases, with 13 bases left in between. From germline, CDR1 is SNHLY and CDR2 FYNNEI. This CDR3 region has 15 residues. These data belong to a study of Graves' ophthalmopathy and Graves' hyperthyroidism. The authors amplified TCR beta CDR3 regions from RNA transcripts. The first-round RT-PCR employed HTBI primers together with the Qiagen OneStep RT-PCR kit. A multiplex PCR was then performed as the second round. TCRdb redid the calling of the multiplex PCR reads with MiXCR, one entry per CDR3 protein. Counted here are a few hundred thousand distinct CDR3 sequences, about two fifths occurring once; the ten biggest clones make up roughly 4.5%.

Specimen: peripheral blood or thyroid tissue (not recorded which). This sequence originates from an adult man with Graves' hyperthyroidism. The J gene is TRBJ1-5, the V gene TRBV2, with D hard to call. CDR3 sequence (DNA): TGTGCCAGCACTCCCTGGGAGAATAGCAATCAGCCCCAGCATTTT. Its protein is CASTPWENSNQPQHF.